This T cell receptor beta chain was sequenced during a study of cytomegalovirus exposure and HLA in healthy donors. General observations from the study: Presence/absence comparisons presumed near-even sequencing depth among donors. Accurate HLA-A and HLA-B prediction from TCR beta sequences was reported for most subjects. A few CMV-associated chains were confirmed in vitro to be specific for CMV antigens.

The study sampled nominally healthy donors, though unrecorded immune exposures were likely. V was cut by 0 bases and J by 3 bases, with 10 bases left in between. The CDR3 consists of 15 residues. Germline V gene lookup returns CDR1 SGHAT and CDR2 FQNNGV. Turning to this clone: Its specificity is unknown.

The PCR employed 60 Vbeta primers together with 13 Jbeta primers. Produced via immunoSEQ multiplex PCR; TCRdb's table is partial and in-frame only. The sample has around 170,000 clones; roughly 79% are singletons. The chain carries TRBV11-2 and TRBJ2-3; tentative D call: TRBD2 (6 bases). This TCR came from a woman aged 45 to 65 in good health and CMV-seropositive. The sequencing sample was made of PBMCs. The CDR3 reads CASSLEYGGTDTQYF. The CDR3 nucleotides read TGTGCCAGCAGCTTAGAATACGGGGGAACAGATACGCAGTATTTT.